The rows below give T cell receptor beta chains drawn from one sample of a study of glioma-infiltrating T cells. TCRdb recomputed calls from the multiplex PCR reads with MiXCR, one row per CDR3 protein. Seen here are some 100,000 distinct CDR3 sequences, less than 30% observed once, and the top ten hold 35%. The sequencing input was glioma tissue, nonneoplastic brain tissue, or PBMCs (not recorded which). The receptors were sampled from a human donor with low-grade glioma or glioblastoma, undergoing nonglioma brain surgery, or in good health (not recorded which). CDR3s include the opening cysteine and the closing phenylalanine or tryptophan. A D gene is named only where the DNA matches it firmly. Clone size is given for some rows only: seen once, a few or many times, or a class if the clone is expanded.

cdr3_nt | cdr3_aa | clone_size | j_call | v_call | d_call
TGTGCCAGCAGCCCCTCTAGCAGCCAAGCAGATACGCAGTATTTT | CASSPSSSQADTQYF | few | TRBJ2-3 | TRBV12-3/TRBV12-4 | NA
TGTGCCAGCAGTTTATTTGGACAGGGATCCTACAATGAGCAGTTCTTC | CASSLFGQGSYNEQFF | many | TRBJ2-1 | TRBV28 | TRBD1
TGCAGCGTTGAAGAGGTGGGCAGGGGGCCTGAAAAACTGTTTTTT | CSVEEVGRGPEKLFF | many | TRBJ1-4 | TRBV29-1 | TRBD1
TGCAGTGCTCCCTCAACCGGACAGGGTAGCAATCAGCCCCAGCATTTT | CSAPSTGQGSNQPQHF | many | TRBJ1-5 | TRBV20-1 | TRBD1
TGCAGTGCTAGAGAGGGGACTAGCGGGAACTCGGGCCACAATGAGCAGTTCTTC | CSAREGTSGNSGHNEQFF | many | TRBJ2-1 | TRBV20-1 | TRBD2
TGTGCCAGCAGCTTGATGGGGGCGAACTATGGCTACACCTTC | CASSLMGANYGYTF | few | TRBJ1-2 | TRBV5-5 | NA
TGTGCCAGCAGTTACCCCAGGCAGGGAGCGAGCTCCTACGAGCAGTACTTC | CASSYPRQGASSYEQYF | many | TRBJ2-7 | TRBV6-2/TRBV6-3 | NA
TGCAGTGCTAGAGATGGAGGCGCTGGTACGCAGTATTTT | CSARDGGAGTQYF | many | TRBJ2-3 | TRBV20-1 | NA
TGCGCCAGCAGTCCTGGCGTGAATGAGCAGTTCTTC | CASSPGVNEQFF | many | TRBJ2-1 | TRBV5-1 | NA
TGTGCCAGCAGCCGGTCAGGACAGGGCTTTCATGAGCAGTTCTTC | CASSRSGQGFHEQFF | NA | TRBJ2-1 | TRBV5-5 | TRBD1
TGCAGTGCTAGTTTAGCGGGAGGGCCCAACAATGAGCAGTTCTTC | CSASLAGGPNNEQFF | many | TRBJ2-1 | TRBV20-1 | TRBD2
TGCGCCAGCAGCTTGGGTCCGGGAGAACCAGATACGCAGTATTTT | CASSLGPGEPDTQYF | few | TRBJ2-3 | TRBV5-1 | NA
TGCAGTGCTAGAAGGGGAACCGATTCACCCCTCCACTTT | CSARRGTDSPLHF | many | TRBJ1-6 | TRBV20-1 | NA
TGTGCCAGCAGTGTTCAGCAAGAGACCCAGTACTTC | CASSVQQETQYF | NA | TRBJ2-5 | TRBV2 | NA
TGTGCCAGCAGTTCACCAGCCTCGGGAGTTCGCACCGGGGAGCTGTTTTTT | CASSSPASGVRTGELFF | many | TRBJ2-2 | TRBV27 | NA
TGTGCCAGCAGTGGCCGGGACATAGTTTTCGTGGACGAGCAGTACTTC | CASSGRDIVFVDEQYF | many | TRBJ2-7 | TRBV6-2/TRBV6-3 | NA
TGTGCCAGCAGCCCCGCGGACAGGGGAAACAATCAGCCCCAGCATTTT | CASSPADRGNNQPQHF | few | TRBJ1-5 | TRBV3-1 | TRBD1
TGTGCCAGCAGTGAAGTAGCGACTAGCCCCCGGCAGCACTTC | CASSEVATSPRQHF | many | TRBJ2-7 | TRBV2 | TRBD2
TGTGCCAGCAGCTTAGCAAGCAATCAGCCCCAGCATTTT | CASSLASNQPQHF | many | TRBJ1-5 | TRBV5-5 | NA
TGTGCCAGCAGGTGGACCCTTGGCTACACCTTC | CASRWTLGYTF | many | TRBJ1-2 | TRBV28 | NA
TGCAGTGCTAGAGGCACAGGGAGGAATTCACTCCTGCACTTT | CSARGTGRNSLLHF | NA | TRBJ2-3 | TRBV20-1 | NA
TGTTCCATCACAGCGTGGTCCTACAATGAGCAGTTCTTC | CSITAWSYNEQFF | NA | TRBJ2-1 | TRBV6-1 | NA
TGTGCCAGTAGTATTTCCCTGCCCGGGACAGGGGAGGGCGAGCAGTACTTC | CASSISLPGTGEGEQYF | few | TRBJ2-7 | TRBV19 | TRBD1
TGCGCCAGCAGCTTGACAGGTTTCAACACTGAAGCTTTCTTT | CASSLTGFNTEAFF | many | TRBJ1-1 | TRBV5-1 | NA
TGTGCCAGCAGTTTACTGGGGTACGAGCAGCAATTC | CASSLLGYEQQF | NA | TRBJ2-7 | TRBV28 | NA
TGTGCCAGCAGCCAAGATGTGAGAATGAGGGACGGCGTTAAAGCTTTCTTT | CASSQDVRMRDGVKAFF | few | TRBJ1-1 | TRBV14 | NA
TGTGCCAGCTCACCCCCCGGGAATGCCTACGAGCAGTACTTC | CASSPPGNAYEQYF | many | TRBJ2-7 | TRBV18 | NA
TGTGCCAGCAGTCCCGGGGGGGTTCAGCCCCAGCATTTT | CASSPGGVQPQHF | few | TRBJ1-5 | TRBV6-1 | NA
TGCGCCAGCAGCATAGGACAGGACGGGGAGCAGTACTTC | CASSIGQDGEQYF | NA | TRBJ2-7 | TRBV5-1 | TRBD1
TGTGCCATCAGAGGCACCGGGACAGGGTCGTACGAGCAGTACTTC | CAIRGTGTGSYEQYF | NA | TRBJ2-7 | TRBV10-3 | TRBD1
TGTGCCAGCAGTTTATCGGGTAGGGGTAATGAAGCTCTCTTT | CASSLSGRGNEALF | NA | TRBJ1-1 | TRBV27 | NA
TGTGCCAGCAGTTACTCGATGCCGGGACAGGGGTTTTCCTACGAGCAGTACTTC | CASSYSMPGQGFSYEQYF | many | TRBJ2-7 | TRBV6-5 | TRBD1
TGTGCCAGCACCCCAGGAACAGATACGCAGTATTTT | CASTPGTDTQYF | medium-sized | TRBJ2-3 | TRBV6-2/TRBV6-3 | NA
TGCAGCGTTGGGGGAGACAGAAGCCTACCCTCTGGAAACACCATATATTTT | CSVGGDRSLPSGNTIYF | NA | TRBJ1-3 | TRBV29-1 | NA
TGCGCCAGCAGAATAAACTACAATGAGCAGTTCTTC | CASRINYNEQFF | NA | TRBJ2-1 | TRBV6-2/TRBV6-3 | NA
TGTGCCAGCAGCCAAGATCCCGGGCCGTTTACTAGCACAGATACGCAGTATTTT | CASSQDPGPFTSTDTQYF | many | TRBJ2-3 | TRBV14 | NA
TGCAGTACTGACCTAGTTAATGAGCAGTCCTTC | CSTDLVNEQSF | NA | TRBJ2-1 | TRBV20-1 | NA
TGTGCCAGCAGTCAGGACAGAGTTTATAGCAATCAGCCCCAGCATTTT | CASSQDRVYSNQPQHF | many | TRBJ1-5 | TRBV6-1 | NA
TGCGCCAGCGATCCGGGACTAGCGGTTAGCACAGATACGCAGTATTTT | CASDPGLAVSTDTQYF | many | TRBJ2-3 | TRBV5-1 | TRBD2
TGTGCCAGCAGTTTAGTCGCGACTCACAGGGCTAGCTCTGGAAACACCATATATTTT | CASSLVATHRASSGNTIYF | few | TRBJ1-3 | TRBV12-3/TRBV12-4 | NA
TGCAGTGCTAGAGATCCGAGGGACAGGGCTGATGGAAACACCATATATTTT | CSARDPRDRADGNTIYF | many | TRBJ1-3 | TRBV20-1 | TRBD1
TGTGCCAGCAGTTTAGGTCAGCCTGGATTTTACGAGCAGTACTTC | CASSLGQPGFYEQYF | few | TRBJ2-7 | TRBV12-3/TRBV12-4 | NA
TGTGCCAGCAGTTACCGGGACAGGGTCTACGAGCAGTACTTC | CASSYRDRVYEQYF | many | TRBJ2-7 | TRBV6-2/TRBV6-3 | TRBD1
TGTGCCAGTAGTAGGACAGGGAGCTCCTACAAGCAGTACTTC | CASSRTGSSYKQYF | once | TRBJ2-7 | TRBV19 | TRBD1